The clone carrying this T cell receptor (beta chain) is a singleton in its sample. The CDR3 has 13 residues. V was shortened by 4 bases and J by 6 bases, with 14 bases between the two germline ends. Germline V gene sequence: CDR1 SGHRS, CDR2 YFSETQ. This entry belongs to a study of neoadjuvant anti-PD-1 for oral cavity cancer. Assay used: immunoSEQ multiplex PCR; TCRdb lists only in-frame clones, some missing. The profile shows about 42,000 clones, 65% to 80% of them singletons. Noted time point: after neoadjuvant nivolumab, at surgical resection. V and J are TRBV5-1 and TRBJ2-7, with D maybe TRBD2 (5 bases). The sequencing here drew on PBMCs, taken after nivolumab (anti-PD-1) treatment. This TCR derives from a person between 40 and 85 years old with oral cavity squamous cell carcinoma. The CDR3: CASSRGEGLEQYF. The CDR3 nucleotides read TGCGCCAGCAGCCGGGGTGAGGGCCTCGAGCAGTACTTC.